The source of this T cell receptor (beta chain) is a study of T cell changes during pregnancy in multiple sclerosis (dated by TCRdb to the late 2010s). About the full investigation: Changes in the T cell repertoire over the course of pregnancy were examined in this study in women with multiple sclerosis.

The germline V gene gives CDR1 as SGHTA and CDR2 as FQGNSA. V is trimmed back by 1 base and J by 4 bases, and the junction contains 7 bases that no gene match accounts for. The CDR3 covers 16 residues, taking in both the cysteine and the phenylalanine. Of the read, only the CDR3 DNA is kept; its 48 bases are in frame from base 1. Notes on this clone: The antigen it binds to is not known. No base quality information exists; no much larger clone differs at one position.

The library was generated by the immunoSEQ multiplex PCR assay. TCRdb took this table from immuneACCESS and kept in-frame rearrangements with V and J called. Such tables lack part of the clones; where checked against another copy, unresolved V genes explain under half of the gap, and the rest is unexplained. The sample contains tens of thousands of clones, approximately 92% of them found a single time. In total, the top ten clones hold just over 3% of the sample. This material consisted of CD8+ T cells from peripheral blood mononuclear cells, taken in the third trimester of pregnancy. The rearrangement joined TRBV7-2 to TRBJ2-7, and 10 junctional nucleotides match TRBD1. This clonotype was sampled from a female donor in good health, enrolled as a control in a pregnancy study. The nucleotides are TGTGCCAGCAGCTTAGTTGGGACAGGGGTTGGTTACGAGCAGTACTTC. The encoded protein is CASSLVGTGVGYEQYF.